These T cell receptor beta chains were read from a single sample in a study of T cells expressing NK-cell markers. TCRdb re-called the 5' RACE reads and catalogs CDR3 proteins one per entry, DNA excluded. The specimen's table records tens of thousands of distinct CDR3 sequences. The material sequenced was blood T cells: a sorted CD56 or NKG2C T cell subset, CD4+ or CD8+ T cells, or bulk PBMC T cells (not recorded which). These receptors all stem from a woman between 18 and 69 years old in good health. Each CDR3 is given with its conserved first and last residue.

>14|TRBV20-1|TRBJ2-5
CSASVVRIAETQYF
>16|TRBV5-1|TRBJ2-1
CASSTGTGGPYNEQFF
>16|TRBV6-2/TRBV6-3|TRBJ1-1
CASSSTGYSENTEAFF
>15|TRBV4-1|TRBJ2-1
CASSQDGAGSNEQFF
>16|TRBV4-1|TRBJ2-2
CASSQPGNPNTGELFF
>14|TRBV7-7|TRBJ2-5
CASSLAGGAETQYF
>13|TRBV7-6|TRBJ2-7
CASSLGQRYEQYF
>14|TRBV27|TRBJ1-4
CASSPRRINEKLFF
>14|TRBV12-3/TRBV12-4|TRBJ1-1
CASSPSGGGSEAFF
>16|TRBV29-1|TRBJ2-7
CSVERLAGGSTYEQYF
>16|TRBV9|TRBJ2-2
CASSVGGSGATGELFF
>15|TRBV5-1|TRBJ1-1
CASTLRQGARTEAFF
>16|TRBV7-3|TRBJ2-3
CASSLSRRGGRDTQYF
>15|TRBV20-1|TRBJ2-2
CSAREWGVYTGELFF
>16|TRBV15|TRBJ2-1
CATSRDLARSYNEQFF
>14|TRBV10-3|TRBJ1-2
CAISEWQGGYGYTF
>16|TRBV5-1|TRBJ2-7
CASSLAAAGGEYEQYF
>16|TRBV4-1|TRBJ2-7
CASSQGPQNVIYEQYF
>17|TRBV5-1|TRBJ1-1
CASSLGQGAFSNTEAFF
>13|TRBV13|TRBJ1-1
CASSLGNSPEAFF
>20|TRBV20-1|TRBJ2-1
CSAHTTGTWDLSSSYNEQFF
>16|TRBV28|TRBJ2-6
CASSFAGYSGANVLTF
>12|TRBV7-8|TRBJ2-1
CASFWRAGEQFF
>12|TRBV29-1|TRBJ2-5
CTAVAGRETQYF
>15|TRBV7-6|TRBJ2-1
CASSLGTSPYNEQFF
>17|TRBV4-1|TRBJ2-2
CASSQEVGGSYTGELFF
>13|TRBV29-1|TRBJ2-1
CSALATGSNEQFF
>17|TRBV25-1|TRBJ2-2
CASSEKGYSPPTGELFF
>15|TRBV5-1|TRBJ2-7
CASSPGLAGGYEQYF
>15|TRBV3-1|TRBJ2-5
CASSQDSGRGQTQYF
>16|TRBV29-1|TRBJ2-2
CSVRLRDRVRTGELFF
>16|TRBV29-1|TRBJ1-2
CSVVPQWDKANYGYTF
>12|TRBV27|TRBJ2-5
CASSGFRETQYF
>16|TRBV27|TRBJ1-6
CASSLIGEGYNSPLHF
>17|TRBV7-9|TRBJ2-5
CASSLGDGRADKETQYF
>17|TRBV28|TRBJ2-2
CASRLPRGTGGTGELFF
>17|TRBV12-3/TRBV12-4|TRBJ2-3
CASSFGTTKPSTDTQYF
>13|TRBV7-9|TRBJ2-5
CASNDSNEETQYF